The 27 T cell receptor beta chains below were found in one sample sequenced in a study of blood T cell repertoires in COVID-19. Method: immunoSEQ multiplex PCR; TCRdb's copy keeps in-frame clones and lacks some. The sample has tens of thousands of clones; around 90% are singletons. The sequenced sample was peripheral blood. Every receptor here comes from a woman aged 80 or over with acute or convalescent COVID-19.

This clone was picked up a small number of times. V and J are TRBV3-1 (or the pseudogene TRBV3-2) and TRBJ2-2; 8 bases map to TRBD2. The CDR3 spans 15 residues. CDR1 and CDR2 (germline): LGHDT, YNNKEL (reference sequence). Trimming cost V 4 bases and J 5 bases; bases outside gene matches: 6. This CDR3 is CASSRGLATTGELFF. The CDR3 nucleotides read TGTGCCAGCAGCCGAGGACTAGCCACAACCGGGGAGCTGTTTTTT.

This chain uses TRBV7-9 with TRBJ1-2; 8 nucleotides align to TRBD1. The ends lost 6 bases at V and 7 bases at J; junction bases unmatched: 7. The CDR3 contains 13 residues. The V gene's germline CDR1 is SEHNR and CDR2 FQNEAQ (reference sequence). The CDR3 loop is CASSTQGESGYTF. Here the CDR3 DNA reads TGTGCCAGCAGTACACAGGGGGAATCTGGCTACACCTTC.

V gene TRBV19 combines with J gene TRBJ1-5, with a weak D call TRBD1 (5 bases). The germline V gene encodes CDR1 LNHDA and CDR2 SQIVND (reference sequence). Between the trimmed V and J ends, which lost 7 bases and 6 bases, there was a span of 19 bases. This CDR3 contains 15 residues. CDR3 DNA: TGTGCCAGTACCATCCATGGGACTCGAAGTCAGCCCCAGCATTTT. Encoded protein: CASTIHGTRSQPQHF.

The chain employs TRBV11-2 and TRBJ1-3, with D hard to call. The CDR3 consists of 14 residues. Trimming shortened V by 5 bases and J by 4 bases, and 12 bases separated the two germline ends. The V gene's germline CDR1 is SGHAT and CDR2 FQNNGV. The chain's CDR3 is CASSPGYSGNTIYF. CDR3 nucleotide sequence: TGTGCCAGCAGCCCGGGGTACTCGGGAAACACCATATATTTT.

The chain carries TRBV11-3 and TRBJ2-1; D ambiguous. The V gene lost 3 bases and the J gene lost 5 bases, with 5 bases spanning the gap. Germline V CDR1 and CDR2: SGHNT, YENEEA. This CDR3 spans 12 amino acids. The CDR3: CASSFQNNEQFF. The CDR3 region has the DNA TGTGCCAGCAGCTTTCAGAACAATGAGCAGTTCTTC.

V and J are TRBV11-3 and TRBJ2-2; TRBD2 matches at 7 bases. Germline V gives CDR1 SGHNT, CDR2 YENEEA. CDR3 length: 16 amino acids. J lost 0 bases, V lost 1 base, and 2 bases had no gene match. The CDR3 loop reads CASSLAGGPNTGELFF. The CDR3 DNA reads as TGTGCCAGCAGCTTAGCGGGGGGTCCGAACACCGGGGAGCTGTTTTTT.

This sequence joins TRBV6-4 and TRBJ2-3, with D possibly being TRBD2 (5 bases). The CDR3 is made up of 15 amino acids. The ends were cut back, 6 bases at V and 0 bases at J, with 13 bases in the middle. Germline loops: CDR1 MRHNA, CDR2 SNTAGT. Here the CDR3 reads CASSPSGASTDTQYF. The CDR3 DNA is TGTGCCAGCAGCCCCAGCGGAGCCAGCACAGATACGCAGTATTTT.

The J gene is TRBJ2-6, the V gene TRBV9, with TRBD1 as a possible D gene (5 bases). Between the trimmed V and J ends, which lost 4 bases and 0 bases, there was a span of 11 bases. There are 16 residues in the CDR3. Looked up from germline, CDR1 is SGDLS and CDR2 is YYNGEE. The CDR3 DNA follows: TGTGCCAGCAGCCCCCGACAGAGCTCTGGGGCCAACGTCCTGACTTTC. As protein: CASSPRQSSGANVLTF.

The chain joins TRBV7-3 to TRBJ2-1, with 12 bases lining up with TRBD2. The CDR3 spans 15 residues. Germline assignment: CDR1 SGHTA and CDR2 FQGTGA. J gave up 4 bases and V 5 bases, and 3 bases lay outside the gene matches. The CDR3 loop is CASSPTSGRYNEQFF. The CDR3 DNA is TGTGCCAGCAGCCCGACTAGCGGGAGATACAATGAGCAGTTCTTC.

The rearrangement joins TRBV7-9 to TRBJ2-3, with a tentative D call TRBD2 (6 bases). CDR3 length equals 18 residues. V was shortened by 6 bases and J by 2 bases, with 24 bases between the two germline ends. CDR1 is SEHNR and CDR2 is FQNEAQ in the germline V gene (reference sequence). CDR3 DNA: TGTGCCAGCAGTTTATCAGCCCTCGGAGGCGGGGCCACAGATACGCAGTATTTT. Protein product: CASSLSALGGGATDTQYF.

This sequence joins TRBV19 and TRBJ1-5; 8 bases map to TRBD1. Looked up from germline, CDR1 is LNHDA and CDR2 is SQIVND (reference sequence). This CDR3 comprises 12 residues. Germline trimming cut 6 bases from V and 7 bases from J; bases unmatched to any gene: 2. Written as DNA, the CDR3 is TGTGCCAGTAGGACAGGGGTCCAGCCCCAGCATTTT. Its protein is CASRTGVQPQHF.

The V gene is TRBV24-1, the J gene TRBJ1-2, with D perhaps TRBD1 (5 bases). Germline CDR1 and CDR2: KGHDR and SFDVKD. The ends were cut back, 6 bases at V and 8 bases at J, with 12 bases in the middle. This CDR3 comprises 12 residues. The CDR3 nucleotides are TGTGCCACCAGTCGGGGGGGGGACGGCTACACCTTC. Translated, it gives CATSRGGDGYTF.

Only one count was recorded for this clone. The chain couples TRBV28 to TRBJ1-5; D remains ambiguous. Germline-derived CDR1 and CDR2 are MDHEN and SYDVKM. V lost 3 bases to trimming and J lost 7 bases, with 13 bases between them. There are 14 residues in the CDR3. CDR3 sequence: CASSFWVERQPQHF. The CDR3 DNA follows: TGTGCCAGCAGTTTCTGGGTGGAGAGGCAGCCCCAGCATTTT.

The chain has TRBV5-5 and TRBJ2-7, with 7 nucleotides matching TRBD2. The CDR3 covers 15 residues. Germline V gene data show CDR1 as SGHKS and CDR2 as YYEKEE (reference sequence). The trim removed 2 bases at V and 2 bases at J, leaving 7 bases unmatched. The CDR3 is CASSFGWGGTYEQYF. CDR3 sequence (DNA): TGTGCCAGCAGCTTTGGTTGGGGGGGAACCTACGAGCAGTACTTC.

The V gene is TRBV7-3, the J gene TRBJ1-2, with D possibly being TRBD1 (5 bases). CDR3 length: 14 amino acids. Germline V gene data show CDR1 as SGHTA and CDR2 as FQGTGA. The ends were cut back, 4 bases at V and 4 bases at J, with 13 bases in the middle. CDR3: CASSSLGAGYGYTF. The DNA for the CDR3 is TGTGCCAGCAGCTCACTTGGGGCCGGCTATGGCTACACCTTC.

The genes are TRBV3-1 (or the pseudogene TRBV3-2) and TRBJ1-1; the D is unclear. Trimming removed 3 bases from V and 0 bases from J, with 8 bases in between. There are 14 residues in the CDR3. CDR1 is LGHDT, CDR2 YNNKEL, per germline (reference sequence). CDR3 region: CASSQAGLNTEAFF. For the CDR3, the DNA is TGTGCCAGCAGCCAGGCGGGCTTGAACACTGAAGCTTTCTTT.

A few counts support this clone. The chain has TRBV2 and TRBJ1-2; D remains unclear. CDR1 SNHLY and CDR2 FYNNEI come from the germline V gene. Trimming removed 3 bases at V and 7 bases at J, with 12 bases between. This CDR3 is 13 amino acids long. The DNA of the CDR3 is TGTGCCAGCAGTGATCGCGGGGTAGCTGGCTACACCTTC. Encoded protein: CASSDRGVAGYTF.

The count of this clone is one. The V call is TRBV5-1, the J call TRBJ2-5, with 11 bases lining up with TRBD2. The germline V gene encodes CDR1 SGHRS and CDR2 YFSETQ. CDR3 size: 16 residues. V was pared by 5 bases and J by 5 bases, with 11 bases of the junction left unmatched. Here the CDR3 reads CASRFGTSGVSETQYF. CDR3 nucleotide sequence: TGCGCCAGCAGGTTCGGGACTAGCGGAGTCAGCGAGACCCAGTACTTC.

The chain has TRBV9 and TRBJ1-2; D is unclear. V dropped 3 bases and J dropped 4 bases, with 7 bases sitting between them. The germline gives CDR1 SGDLS, CDR2 YYNGEE. The CDR3 is 12 amino acids. CDR3 sequence reads: CASSGGLYGYTF. For the CDR3, the DNA is TGTGCCAGCAGCGGAGGACTCTATGGCTACACCTTC.

The CDR3 coding sequence is TGTGCCAGCAGTCCACAGGGGTCTGACTCCTACGAGCAGTACTTC. This gives the protein CASSPQGSDSYEQYF. The rearrangement links TRBV6-5 to TRBJ2-7; 7 bases align to TRBD1. With 5 bases clipped from V and 0 bases from J, the junction kept 7 bases outside the gene matches. Germline assignment: CDR1 MNHEY and CDR2 SVGAGI. The CDR3 sequence is 15 residues long.

The rearrangement joins TRBV25-1 to TRBJ1-2; D gene unclear. The V and J ends lost 4 bases and 8 bases respectively, with 11 bases between them. The CDR3 runs to 12 residues. Germline assignment: CDR1 MGHDK and CDR2 SYGVNS. DNA of the CDR3: TGTGCCAGCAGTGTTCCAGGCGGGGGCTACACCTTC. Its translation: CASSVPGGGYTF.

This rearrangement joins TRBV5-1 to TRBJ1-3; D gene ambiguous. Germline lookup yields CDR1 SGHRS and CDR2 YFSETQ. This CDR3 region has 15 residues. With 4 bases removed from V and 2 bases from J, the gap between germline ends came to 13 bases. CDR3 amino acids: CASSPEGSPGNTIYF. The CDR3 nucleotides read TGCGCCAGCAGCCCCGAGGGCTCCCCTGGAAACACCATATATTTT.

This chain connects TRBV11-2 to TRBJ1-5; TRBD1 might be the D (6 bases). The CDR3 extends over 15 amino acids. Trimming stripped 5 bases from V and 3 bases from J, with 14 bases between. Germline V gives CDR1 SGHAT, CDR2 FQNNGV. The chain's CDR3 is CASSRSAGANQPQHF. The CDR3 nucleotides are TGTGCCAGCAGCCGCTCGGCAGGGGCCAATCAGCCCCAGCATTTT.

The chain employs TRBV6-5 and TRBJ2-7; the match to TRBD1 covers 9 bases. V lost 0 bases and J lost 5; bases outside the gene matches: 5. The length of the CDR3 is 15 residues. Looked up from germline, CDR1 is MNHEY and CDR2 is SVGAGI. The CDR3 DNA sequence: TGTGCCAGCAGTTACTCAAGGGACAGGGCGAACGAGCAGTACTTC. Translated: CASSYSRDRANEQYF.

Comment on this clone: Different DNA sequences within this sample yield the same CDR3. The chain combines TRBV4-1 with TRBJ2-7; a weak D match, TRBD1 (6 bases). The germline V gene encodes CDR1 MGHRA and CDR2 YSYEKL. This CDR3 is built from 13 residues. Trimming stripped 1 base from V and 4 bases from J, with 8 bases between. The CDR3 is CASSQGQAYEQYF. DNA for the CDR3: TGCGCCAGCAGCCAAGGACAGGCATACGAGCAGTACTTC.

V usage is TRBV12-3 or TRBV12-4 and J usage is TRBJ2-2, with D perhaps TRBD1 (6 bases). V was cut by 3 bases and J by 7 bases, with 9 bases left in between. This CDR3 region has 13 residues. The CDR3 sequence: CASSLDSGGELFF. CDR3 nucleotide sequence: TGTGCCAGCAGTTTGGACAGCGGCGGGGAGCTGTTTTTT.

The V call is TRBV4-1, the J call TRBJ2-2; D not certain. In germline, CDR1 is MGHRA, CDR2 YSYEKL. Trimming stripped 4 bases from V and 7 bases from J, with 7 bases between. The CDR3 sequence is 12 residues long. CDR3 bases: TGCGCCAGCAGCCGCCCCGGCGGGGAGCTGTTTTTT. This translates into CASSRPGGELFF.